This T cell receptor beta chain was recovered during a study of blood T cells in healthy people across ages. The authors ran a second PCR of about 7 to 11 cycles using a sample-barcoded 5' primer and a J-beta primer mix. Using its own MiXCR run on the 5' RACE reads, TCRdb lists one record per CDR3 protein. The table lists around 1.5 million distinct CDR3 sequences, 45% to 70% of them singletons. This clonotype was detected only once. Trimming took off 2 bases at V and 2 bases at J, with 16 bases between the two ends. Germline loops: CDR1 MDHEN, CDR2 SYDVKM. This CDR3 is built from 16 residues. The chain carries TRBV28 and TRBJ2-7; D is uncertain. Sequenced: blood. The sequence was collected from a man between 18 and 29 years old in good health. The CDR3 DNA reads as TGTGCCAGCAGTTTAGTCGAAAATGTGGCGGCCTACGAGCAGTACTTC. It encodes CASSLVENVAAYEQYF.